This TCR beta chain was retrieved from a study of T cell repertoires in cytomegalovirus infection. Study-wide results and caveats: HLA-C-restricted CMV-specific TCR beta clonotypes were dominant in the ex vivo response.

A single record per CDR3 protein comes from TCRdb applying MiXCR to the reads. The sample has about 180,000 distinct CDR3 sequences; approximately 15% are singletons. This clonotype was detected a few times. The antigen is undetermined. Germline CDR1 and CDR2: LGHDT and YNNKEL (reference sequence). This CDR3 region has 12 residues. The V and J ends lost 2 bases and 8 bases respectively, with 7 bases between them. The chain is built from TRBV3-1 and TRBJ2-1; no clear D. The sequence was obtained from a human donor in good health (CMV status not recorded). Some clones in this sample may be carry-over from other donors' samples. Sequenced sample: PBMCs. CDR3 protein: CASSQPLHEQFF. The CDR3 DNA reads TGTGCCAGCAGCCAACCCCTACATGAGCAGTTCTTC.